This entry is about one T cell receptor beta chain. The antigen is not known. The data were taken from a study of cytomegalovirus exposure and HLA in healthy donors. Study observations and caveats: Most CMV-associated TCR beta chains appeared HLA-restricted in a later analysis. The study designated 150 or so TCR beta chains cytomegalovirus-associated.

The PCR had 60 Vbeta and 13 Jbeta primers. Profiled with immunoSEQ multiplex PCR; TCRdb holds only in-frame clones, not every one. This sample has about 140,000 clones, with over 70% found just once. This receptor was obtained from a middle-aged man in good health and CMV-seronegative. Sample: PBMCs.

CDR3 nucleotide sequence: TGTGCCACCTCCGGGGGGGCCTCAAGCGGGGCCTACAATGAGCAGTTCTTC. Residues: CATSGGASSGAYNEQFF. The chain carries TRBV10-3 and TRBJ2-1, with TRBD2 identical over 8 bases. V dropped 10 bases and J dropped 2; count of bases not matched to a gene: 16. The length of the CDR3 is 17 residues. CDR1 is ENHRY and CDR2 is SYGVKD in the germline V gene.